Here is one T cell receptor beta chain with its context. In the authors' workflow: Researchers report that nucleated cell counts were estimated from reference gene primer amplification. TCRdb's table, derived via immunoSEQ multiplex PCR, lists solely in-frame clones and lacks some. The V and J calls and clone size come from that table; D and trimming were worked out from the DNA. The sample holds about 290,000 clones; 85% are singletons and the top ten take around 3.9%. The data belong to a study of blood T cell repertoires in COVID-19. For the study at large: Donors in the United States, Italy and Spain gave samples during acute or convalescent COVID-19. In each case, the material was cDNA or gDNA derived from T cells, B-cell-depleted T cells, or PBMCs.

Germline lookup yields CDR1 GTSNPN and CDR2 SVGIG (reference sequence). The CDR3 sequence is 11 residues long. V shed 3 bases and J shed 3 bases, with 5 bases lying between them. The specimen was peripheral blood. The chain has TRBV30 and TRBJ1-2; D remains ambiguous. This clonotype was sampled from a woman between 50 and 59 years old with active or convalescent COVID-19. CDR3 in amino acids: CAWSGDYGYTF. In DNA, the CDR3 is TGTGCCTGGAGCGGGGACTATGGCTACACCTTC.